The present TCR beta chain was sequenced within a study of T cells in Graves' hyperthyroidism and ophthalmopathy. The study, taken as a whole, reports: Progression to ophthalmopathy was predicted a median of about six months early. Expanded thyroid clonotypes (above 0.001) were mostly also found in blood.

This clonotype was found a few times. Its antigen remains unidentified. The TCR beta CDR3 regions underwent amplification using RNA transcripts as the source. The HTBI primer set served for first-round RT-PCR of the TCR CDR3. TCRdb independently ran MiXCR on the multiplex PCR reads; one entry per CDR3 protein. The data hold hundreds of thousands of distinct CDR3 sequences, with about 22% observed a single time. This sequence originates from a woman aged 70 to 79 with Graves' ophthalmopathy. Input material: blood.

DNA of the CDR3: TGTGCCAGCAGTGAAATGCGCAGGGGAGGGGGGACCCAGTACTTC. As protein: CASSEMRRGGGTQYF. The chain has TRBV2 and TRBJ2-5, with TRBD2 as a possible D gene (7 bases). The CDR3 loop spans 15 amino acids. V dropped 2 bases and J dropped 7 bases, with 17 bases sitting between them. Germline-derived CDR1 and CDR2 are SNHLY and FYNNEI.